This paragraph reports one T cell receptor beta chain. Its antigen is currently not known. Base qualities were left out, and no much larger clone turns up one base away. The source of the sample is a study of shared clonotypes between healthy human individuals (dated by TCRdb to the early 2020s). Broadly, across the study: Three men and a couple of women, aged 18 to 49 years, made up the cohort. For each donor, CD4 naive and CD4 memory were each run on three plates, CD8 naive on two plates, and CD8 memory on one plate. Between about 0.8 and 8.9 billion PBMCs per donor were obtained by leukapheresis. To increase sequencing depth and limit assay-specific biases, TCR repertoire library preparation and sequencing were carried out by different laboratories using diverse techniques. The study deeply sequenced blood TCR repertoires of about five healthy adults to estimate repertoire size and the extent of clonotype sharing between individuals. General conclusions and limits of the study: Sampling was restricted to blood, and TCR repertoires in tissues likely differ from the TCR repertoires found in blood. Based on pairwise subsampling, the degree of clonotype sharing among donors was expected to be affected by sequencing depth. When a handful of donors were compared, the shared fraction of clonotypes was about 5% for naive CD4, over 3% for naive CD8, more than 2% for memory CD4, and roughly 0.43% for memory CD8. Compared with non-shared clonotypes, clonotypes shared by all four sorted-subset donors had higher generation probabilities. Because the study included only a small number of donors, the genetic and exposure-history diversity represented was limited. Even with the large sequencing depth, rarefaction of the sorted-subset datasets indicated that sequencing was incomplete. Larger estimated clonotype richness was generally found for naive subsets than for memory subsets.

Using the deep immunoSEQ assay, TCR CDR3 regions were amplified from genomic DNA by multiplex PCR. Extracted genomic DNA from each cell subset was spread evenly across all wells of several immunoSEQ 96-well plates, with each plate serving as a replicate. For sorted subsets, 150 to 200 ng genomic DNA, equal to about 30,000 T cell genomes, was loaded into each replicate PCR. Purified libraries were quantified with a Qubit 3.0 fluorometer, sized on a Bioanalyzer 2100, and re-quantified with the KAPA Library Quantification kit. Every immunoSEQ 96-well plate was sequenced on a dedicated single-read 150-cycle Illumina NextSeq 550 flow cell. Regarding the original processing steps: Because the immunoSEQ output held only junctional sequences and lacked quality scores, the filtering could not match the filtering applied to full-length reads. To assign V/J genes and CDR3, sequences were annotated against IMGT germline references using PyIR, a Python wrapper for IgBLAST v1.9. Any read was removed if the V/J assignment was weak (E-value above 1e-6), the CDR3 was missing, or the read contained stop codons, out-of-frame junctions, or ambiguous translated residues. V3J clonotypes were defined by identical inferred V gene, J gene, and CDR3 amino acid sequence. The percentage overlap between two repertoires was calculated by dividing the number of shared unique clonotypes by the size of the smaller repertoire. Three approaches were used to assess repertoire richness: RTK rarefaction, the Chao1 estimator, and Recon v2.1 estimates of unobserved clonotypes. Generation probabilities were computed with OLGA for all TCRbeta clonotypes obtained by the gDNA method from several donors. TCRdb took this table from immuneACCESS and kept in-frame rearrangements with V and J called. Such tables lack part of the clones; where checked against another copy, unresolved V genes explain under half of the gap, and the rest is unexplained. V and J calls and clone size are as listed in that table; D and trimming were resolved from the DNA. The sample profile shows some 1,900,000 clones; roughly 95% of them were found once. More than 0.95% of the sample is taken by the ten largest.

CD8 naive samples were CD45RO-negative cells positively selected for CCR7, giving a CD45RA+CCR7+ population that excluded TemRA cells. Donors were healthy HIV-negative adults with no recently reported acute infections or vaccinations. Every donor was a Caucasian adult residing in Nashville, Tennessee, USA. Blood was obtained by leukapheresis, after which PBMCs were separated by Ficoll-Histopaque density gradient centrifugation and cryopreserved in liquid nitrogen vapor phase. Purity and quantity of every magnetically sorted T cell population were checked by analytical flow cytometry. Genomic DNA was isolated from each sorted fraction and quantified by UV absorbance on a Nanodrop 2000c. There are 13 amino acids in the CDR3, from cysteine to phenylalanine inclusive. Only CDR3 DNA remains: 39 bases, in frame from the first base. The V end gives up 7 bases and the J end 6 bases, leaving 6 bases in the junction not matched to a gene. CDR1 SGHTA and CDR2 FQGNSA are derived from the germline V gene.

Sequenced sample: naive CD8+ T cells sorted from blood. The intended sense of this specimen's cell subset or site label: CD45RA+CCR7+. The sequence derives from a man between 18 and 29 years old in good health. The chain couples TRBV7-2 to TRBJ2-1; the central 7 bases match TRBD1. CDR3 protein: CASISDRANEQFF. The DNA sequence is given as TGTGCCAGCATTTCTGACAGGGCCAATGAGCAGTTCTTC.